This T cell receptor (beta chain) was documented in a study of vaccination and CD4 T cells after COVID-19. The treatment is: roughly ten-day PBMC culture with coronavirus spike peptide pools or control peptides (ViraFEST assay). ViraFEST used peptide pools to expand antigen-specific T cells, then sequenced TCRs. On days 3 and 7, half the medium was swapped for fresh IL-2-containing medium. Sequencing of cultured CD4+ T cell DNA used the Oncomine TCR Beta short-read assay. From the PCR reads, TCRdb called clonotypes with MiXCR, one entry per CDR3 protein. The sample contains about 20,000 distinct CDR3 sequences, 50% to 55% of which appear only once. CDR3 length equals 10 residues. Trimming cost V 6 bases and J 4 bases, with 4 bases left between them. Germline-derived CDR1 and CDR2 are DFQATT and SNEGSKA (reference sequence). As to this clonotype: The antigen remains undetermined.

Regarding the study as a whole: For convalescent patients, 304 of the 307 vaccine-specific clones analyzed were classified as spike mono-reactive.

Sequencing was performed on CD4+ T cells from blood, cultured in vitro. The TCR was taken from a human donor who had recovered from COVID-19. This sequence joins TRBV20-1 and TRBJ2-1, with D uncertain. CDR3 protein: CSALYNEQFF. The CDR3 DNA sequence: TGCAGTGCCCTTTACAATGAGCAGTTCTTC.